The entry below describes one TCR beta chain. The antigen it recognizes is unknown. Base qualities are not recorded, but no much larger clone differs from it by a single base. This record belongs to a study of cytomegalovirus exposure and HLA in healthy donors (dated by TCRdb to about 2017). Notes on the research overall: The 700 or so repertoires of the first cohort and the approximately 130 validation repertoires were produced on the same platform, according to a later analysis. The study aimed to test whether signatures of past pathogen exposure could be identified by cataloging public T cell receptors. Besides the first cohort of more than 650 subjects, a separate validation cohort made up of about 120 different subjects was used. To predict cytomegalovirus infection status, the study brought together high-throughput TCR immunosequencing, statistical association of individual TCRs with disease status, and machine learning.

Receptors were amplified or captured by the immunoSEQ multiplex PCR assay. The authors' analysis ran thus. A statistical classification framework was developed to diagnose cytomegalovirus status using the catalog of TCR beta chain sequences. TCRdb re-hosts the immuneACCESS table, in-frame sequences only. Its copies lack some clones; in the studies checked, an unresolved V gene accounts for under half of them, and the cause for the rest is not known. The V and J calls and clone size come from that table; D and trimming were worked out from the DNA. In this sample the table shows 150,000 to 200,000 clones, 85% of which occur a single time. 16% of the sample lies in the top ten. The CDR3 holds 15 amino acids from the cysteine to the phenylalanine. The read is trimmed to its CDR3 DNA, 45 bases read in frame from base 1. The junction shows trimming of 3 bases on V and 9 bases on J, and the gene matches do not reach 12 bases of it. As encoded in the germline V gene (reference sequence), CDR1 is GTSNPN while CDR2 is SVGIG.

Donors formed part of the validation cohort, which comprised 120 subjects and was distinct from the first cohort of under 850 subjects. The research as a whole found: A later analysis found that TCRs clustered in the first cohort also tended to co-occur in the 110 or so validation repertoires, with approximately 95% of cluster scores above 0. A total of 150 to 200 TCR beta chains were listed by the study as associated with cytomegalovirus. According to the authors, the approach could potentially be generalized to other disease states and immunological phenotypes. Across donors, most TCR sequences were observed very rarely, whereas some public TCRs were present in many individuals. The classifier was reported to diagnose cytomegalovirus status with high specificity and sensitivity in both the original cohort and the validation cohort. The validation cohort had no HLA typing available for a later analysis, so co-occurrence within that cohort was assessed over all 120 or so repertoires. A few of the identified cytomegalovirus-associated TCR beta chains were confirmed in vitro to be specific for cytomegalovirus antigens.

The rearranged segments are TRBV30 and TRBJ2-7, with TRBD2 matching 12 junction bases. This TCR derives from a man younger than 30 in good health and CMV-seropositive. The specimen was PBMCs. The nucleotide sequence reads TGTGCCTGGAGCGCAGGACTAGCGGGGCCTAGCGGGCAGTACTTC. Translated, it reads CAWSAGLAGPSGQYF. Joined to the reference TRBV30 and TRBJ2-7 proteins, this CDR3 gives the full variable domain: SQTIHQWPATLVQPVGSPLSLECTVEGTSNPNLYWYRQAAGRGLQLLFYSVGIGQISSEVPQNLSASRPQDRQFILSSKKLLLSDSGFYLCAWSAGLAGPSGQYFGPGTRLTVT.